Each of the 18 T cell receptor beta chains below was sequenced from the same sample in a study of post-analysis software for immune sequencing data. Overall study findings and caveats: Four to six TRBV segments, including TRBV5-6, TRBV5-1 and TRBV20-1, were more frequent in patients than controls.

Libraries were made from TCR beta cDNA, and they carried unique molecular identifiers. From the PCR reads, TCRdb called clonotypes with MiXCR, one entry per CDR3 protein. The repertoire holds roughly 400,000 distinct CDR3 sequences, with approximately 38% as singletons. Their specific antigens are unknown. The material sequenced was blood. The source is a girl aged 2 to 10 with multiple sclerosis.

The chain employs TRBV20-1 and TRBJ2-5; a weak D match, TRBD1 (6 bases). The end of the DNA aligns better with TRBJ2-7, so the J call may be wrong. CDR1 and CDR2 (germline): DFQATT, SNEGSKA (reference sequence). This CDR3 contains 13 residues. CDR3 sequence: CSARDRDTHEQYF. DNA for the CDR3: TGCAGTGCTAGAGACCGGGACACCCACGAGCAGTACTTC.

This clonotype was found a few times. The chain joins TRBV6-5 to TRBJ2-1; a possible D gene is TRBD2 (7 bases). The ends were cut back, 4 bases at V and 8 bases at J, with 21 bases in the middle. CDR3 length: 16 amino acids. The germline V gene has CDR1 MNHEY and CDR2 SVGAGI. Here the CDR3 DNA reads TGTGCCAGCAGTTTGGTAGCGGCCTGGGGGGGCTATGAGCAGTTCTTC. Protein sequence: CASSLVAAWGGYEQFF.

The genes are TRBV10-3 and TRBJ1-1; TRBD1 is a possible D gene (5 bases). This CDR3 spans 13 amino acids. V was clipped by 2 bases and J by 5 bases, with 9 bases between them. Germline CDR1 and CDR2: ENHRY and SYGVKD. CDR3 sequence reads: CAISEATATEAFF. Here the CDR3 DNA reads TGTGCCATCAGTGAGGCGACAGCGACTGAAGCTTTCTTT.

The chain carries TRBV10-3 and TRBJ2-7; no definite D call. Trimming removed 5 bases from V and 2 bases from J, with 7 bases in between. This CDR3 has 12 amino acids. Per the germline V gene, CDR1 is ENHRY and CDR2 is SYGVKD. CDR3 residues: CAISYRAYEQYF. CDR3 nucleotides: TGTGCCATCAGTTACAGAGCCTACGAGCAGTACTTC.

The chain combines TRBV7-2 with TRBJ2-3, with TRBD2 matching 10 bases. J was trimmed by 3 bases and V by 5 bases; bases with no gene match: 8. From germline, CDR1 is SGHTA and CDR2 FQGNSA. The CDR3 is made up of 16 amino acids. The CDR3 bases are TGTGCCAGCAGCCCGATAACTAGCGGGATGACAGATACGCAGTATTTT. Its protein is CASSPITSGMTDTQYF.

This clonotype showed up just a few times. The V and J genes are TRBV12-3 or TRBV12-4 and TRBJ2-5, with a weak D call TRBD1 (7 bases). Between the trimmed V and J ends, which lost 4 bases and 0 bases, there was a span of 18 bases. This CDR3 is 17 amino acids long. DNA for the CDR3: TGTGCCAGCAGTTCCGGCTGGTGGAGGGGGCACCAAGAGACCCAGTACTTC. Residues: CASSSGWWRGHQETQYF.

This clonotype was recorded a few times. The chain links TRBV5-1 to TRBJ1-2, with D hard to call. Germline CDR1 and CDR2: SGHRS and YFSETQ. The ends were cut back, 0 bases at V and 7 bases at J, with 19 bases in the middle. This CDR3 has 16 amino acids. The CDR3 sequence: CASSLVWLGLRGGYTF. CDR3 nucleotide sequence: TGCGCCAGCAGCTTGGTCTGGCTAGGGTTGAGAGGTGGCTACACCTTC.

This sequence joins TRBV7-2 and TRBJ2-1, with D perhaps TRBD2 (7 bases). The CDR3 totals 12 residues. The V gene lost 4 bases and the J gene lost 8 bases, with 9 bases spanning the gap. Germline-derived CDR1 and CDR2 are SGHTA and FQGNSA. The chain's CDR3 is CASSSGGHEQFF. CDR3 DNA sequence: TGTGCCAGCAGCTCCGGGGGGCATGAGCAGTTCTTC.

This clonotype turned up a few times. V usage is TRBV29-1 and J usage is TRBJ2-7; 7 nucleotides align to TRBD1. The CDR3 length is 13 residues. V trimming: 4 bases; J trimming: 0 bases; junction bases outside the gene matches: 3. Germline V gene lookup returns CDR1 SQVTM and CDR2 ANQGSEA. For the CDR3, the DNA is TGCAGCGTTGCCCACAGGGGCTCCTACGAGCAGTACTTC. Translating it yields CSVAHRGSYEQYF.

The CDR3 loop reads CASSTGDRPSNSPLHF. The CDR3 DNA reads as TGTGCCAGCAGCACCGGCGACAGACCCTCAAATTCACCCCTCCACTTT. The chain couples TRBV7-9 to TRBJ1-6; D might be TRBD1 (5 bases). The CDR3 runs to 16 residues. V was pared by 5 bases and J by 7 bases, with 18 bases between. CDR1 and CDR2 (germline): SEHNR, FQNEAQ (reference sequence).

The genes are TRBV5-6 and TRBJ1-2; D unclear. The CDR3 length is 15 residues. Between the trimmed V and J ends, which lost 0 bases and 5 bases, there was a span of 14 bases. The germline V gene has CDR1 SGHDT and CDR2 YYEEEE. The CDR3 reads CASSLVPPVGYGYTF. The DNA of the CDR3 is TGTGCCAGCAGCTTGGTTCCTCCCGTGGGGTATGGCTACACCTTC. The full variable domain, its missing parts supplied by reference TRBV5-6 and TRBJ1-2, is DAGVTQSPTHLIKTRGQQVTLRCSPKSGHDTVSWYQQALGQGPQFIFQYYEEEERQRGNFPDRFSGHQFPNYSSELNVNALLLGDSALYLCASSLVPPVGYGYTFGSGTRLTVV.

The rearrangement joins TRBV28 to TRBJ2-1; 7 bases align to TRBD2. Germline V gene data show CDR1 as MDHEN and CDR2 as SYDVKM. J was trimmed by 5 bases and V by 6 bases; bases with no gene match: 7. The CDR3 length is 14 residues. The CDR3 loop reads CASSQWGGHNEQFF. CDR3 bases: TGTGCCAGCAGCCAGTGGGGGGGTCACAATGAGCAGTTCTTC.

The chain is built from TRBV9 and TRBJ2-4; D perhaps matches TRBD2 (5 bases). The closer fit of TRBJ2-5 to the DNA end suggests the J call may be wrong. The CDR3 has 15 amino acids. Germline lookup yields CDR1 SGDLS and CDR2 YYNGEE. The CDR3 spells CASSVLVGVGETQYF. The CDR3 bases are TGTGCCAGCAGCGTCCTAGTGGGAGTTGGGGAGACCCAGTACTTC.

The chain is built from TRBV25-1 and TRBJ2-5, with D perhaps matching TRBD1 (5 bases). V dropped 3 bases and J dropped 5 bases, with 10 bases sitting between them. The CDR3 runs 13 residues. The germline gives CDR1 MGHDK, CDR2 SYGVNS. The CDR3 sequence: CASSDPGCETQYF. CDR3 DNA: TGTGCCAGCAGTGACCCAGGGTGTGAGACCCAGTACTTC.

The chain is built from TRBV5-1 and TRBJ2-1, with D possibly TRBD2 on 6 matching bases. There are 15 residues in the CDR3. Germline CDR1 SGHRS, CDR2 YFSETQ. The V end lost 5 bases, the J end lost 3 bases, and 15 bases lay between the germline ends. CDR3: CASRVGGPFYNEQFF. As DNA, the CDR3 is TGCGCCAGCAGGGTGGGGGGACCTTTCTACAATGAGCAGTTCTTC.

This clonotype was detected a few times. The rearrangement links TRBV9 to TRBJ1-2, with D perhaps matching TRBD1 (5 bases). This CDR3 has 13 amino acids. Trimming shortened V by 3 bases and J by 8 bases, and 14 bases separated the two germline ends. Germline CDR1 SGDLS, CDR2 YYNGEE. The CDR3 bases are TGTGCCAGCAGCGAGGCACCCCCAGGGGGCTACACCTTC. Amino acids: CASSEAPPGGYTF.

This sequence joins TRBV7-9 and TRBJ1-1; D remains ambiguous. Germline CDR1 SEHNR, CDR2 FQNEAQ (reference sequence). This CDR3 is built from 12 residues. V was cut by 5 bases and J by 5 bases, with 9 bases left in between. CDR3 bases: TGTGCCAGCAGCGGGTGGGGAACTGAAGCTTTCTTT. Amino acid sequence: CASSGWGTEAFF.

This clonotype has a handful of counts. The genes are TRBV6-5 and TRBJ1-6; D gene ambiguous. Germline CDR1 reads MNHEY; CDR2 reads SVGAGI. V lost 5 bases and J 7 bases, leaving 15 bases between the germline ends. This CDR3 contains 15 residues. In DNA, the CDR3 is TGTGCCAGCAGTCACGGACCCGGGCGGAATTCACCCCTCCACTTT. Its translation is CASSHGPGRNSPLHF.